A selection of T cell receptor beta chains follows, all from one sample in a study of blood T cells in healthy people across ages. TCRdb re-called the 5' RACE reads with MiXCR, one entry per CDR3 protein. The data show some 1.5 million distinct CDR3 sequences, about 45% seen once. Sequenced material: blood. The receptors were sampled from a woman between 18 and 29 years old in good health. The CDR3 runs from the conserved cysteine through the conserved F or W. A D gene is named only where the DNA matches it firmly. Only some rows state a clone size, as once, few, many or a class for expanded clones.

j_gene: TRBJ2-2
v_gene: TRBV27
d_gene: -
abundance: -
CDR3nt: TGTGCCAGCAGCCTATCTTTCGGGGGGCGCACCGGGGAGCCGTTTTTT
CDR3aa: CASSLSFGGRTGEPFF

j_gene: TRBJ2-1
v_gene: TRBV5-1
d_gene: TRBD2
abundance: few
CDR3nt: TGCGCCAGTCGACTAGCGGGGCTCTATGAGCAGTTCTTC
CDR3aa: CASRLAGLYEQFF

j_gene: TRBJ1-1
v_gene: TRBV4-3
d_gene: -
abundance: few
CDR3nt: TGCGCCAGCAGCCAAGAAGGGGAAAGGATGGGGAACACTGAAGCTTTCTTT
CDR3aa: CASSQEGERMGNTEAFF

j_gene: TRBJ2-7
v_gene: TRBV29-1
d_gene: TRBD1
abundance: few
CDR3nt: TGCAGCGTTGAAATGGGACAGGGCTACGAGCAGTACTTC
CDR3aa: CSVEMGQGYEQYF

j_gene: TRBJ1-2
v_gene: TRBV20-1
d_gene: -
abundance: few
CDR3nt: TGCAGTGCTCCCTGGTGGGACTATGGCTACACCTTC
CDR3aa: CSAPWWDYGYTF

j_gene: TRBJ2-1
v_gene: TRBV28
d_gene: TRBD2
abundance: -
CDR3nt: TGTGCCAGCAAGCGGGAGGGGGGGTACAATGAGCAGTTCTTC
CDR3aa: CASKREGGYNEQFF

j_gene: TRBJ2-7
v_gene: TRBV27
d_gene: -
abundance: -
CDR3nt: TGTGCCAGCAGTTTAACATTTCCGGGAGTGGATGAGCAGTACTTC
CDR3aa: CASSLTFPGVDEQYF

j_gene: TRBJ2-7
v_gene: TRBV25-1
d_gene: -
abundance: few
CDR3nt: TGTGCCAGCAGTGGGCCAGAGGTCGGGTATGTCGAGCAGTACTTC
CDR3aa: CASSGPEVGYVEQYF

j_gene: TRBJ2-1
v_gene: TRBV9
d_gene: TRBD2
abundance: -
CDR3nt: TGTGCCAGCAGCGTACTGACTAGCGGGGTATACAATGAGCAGTTCTTC
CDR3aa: CASSVLTSGVYNEQFF

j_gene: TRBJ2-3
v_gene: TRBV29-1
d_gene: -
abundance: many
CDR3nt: TGCAGCGTTGAAGATCTGGGGAATACGCAGTATTTT
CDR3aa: CSVEDLGNTQYF

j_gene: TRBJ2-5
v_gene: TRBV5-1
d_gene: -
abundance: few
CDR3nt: TGCGCCAGCAGCTTGGGGTTGGGACGGGACACGTACCAAGAGACCCAGTACTTC
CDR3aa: CASSLGLGRDTYQETQYF

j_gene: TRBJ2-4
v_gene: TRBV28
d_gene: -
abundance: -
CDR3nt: TGTGCCAGCAGTTTAGACGGTTCTTGGCGGCAGTACTTC
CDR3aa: CASSLDGSWRQYF

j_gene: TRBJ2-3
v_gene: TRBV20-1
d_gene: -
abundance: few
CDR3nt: TGCAGTGCTAAACGAGCCCACACAGATACGCAGTATTTT
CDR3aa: CSAKRAHTDTQYF

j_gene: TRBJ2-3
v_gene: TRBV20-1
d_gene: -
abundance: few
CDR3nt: TGCAGTGCTAGGATGTTAGGAGATACGCAGTATTTT
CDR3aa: CSARMLGDTQYF

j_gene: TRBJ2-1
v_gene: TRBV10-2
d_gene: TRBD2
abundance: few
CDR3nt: TGCGCCAGCAGTGAGCTAGCGGGAGGGTGGAACAATGAGCAGTTCTTC
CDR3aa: CASSELAGGWNNEQFF

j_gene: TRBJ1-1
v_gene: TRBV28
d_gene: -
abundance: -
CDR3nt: TGTGCCAGCAGTTTATACAGTCTAACTGAAGCTTTCTTT
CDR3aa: CASSLYSLTEAFF

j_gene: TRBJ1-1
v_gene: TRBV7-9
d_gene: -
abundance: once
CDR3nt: TGTGCCAGCAGCCGTTGGCATTCCGACGGACCTTCGAACACTGAAGCTTTCTTT
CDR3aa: CASSRWHSDGPSNTEAFF

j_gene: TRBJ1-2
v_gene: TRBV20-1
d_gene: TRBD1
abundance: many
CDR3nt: TGCAGTGCTAGTCAGACAGGGGCTCATGGCTACACCTTC
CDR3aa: CSASQTGAHGYTF

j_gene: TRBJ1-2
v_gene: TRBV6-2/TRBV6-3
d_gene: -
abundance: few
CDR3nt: TGTGCCAGCAGTACCACGGGACCGGTATATGGCTACACCTTC
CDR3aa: CASSTTGPVYGYTF

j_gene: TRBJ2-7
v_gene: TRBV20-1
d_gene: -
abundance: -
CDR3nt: TGCAGTGCTAGGAGGGGACTCTACGAGCAGTACTTC
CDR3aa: CSARRGLYEQYF

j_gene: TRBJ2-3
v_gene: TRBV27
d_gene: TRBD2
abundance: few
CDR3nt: TGTGCCAGCAGCCCTCTAGCGGGAGATACGCAGTATTTT
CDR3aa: CASSPLAGDTQYF

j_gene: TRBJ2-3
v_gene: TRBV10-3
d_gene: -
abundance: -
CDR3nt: TGTGCCATCAGTGAGTCTATCACAGTCCCAGATACGCAGTATTTT
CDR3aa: CAISESITVPDTQYF

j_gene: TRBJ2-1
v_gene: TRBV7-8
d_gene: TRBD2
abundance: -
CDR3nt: TGTGCCAGCAGCTTAGATGGCGGGAGGGCCTCCTGTGAGCAGTTCTTC
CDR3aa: CASSLDGGRASCEQFF

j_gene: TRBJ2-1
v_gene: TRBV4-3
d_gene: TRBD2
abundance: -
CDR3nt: TGCGCCAGCAGCCAAGAGGAGGGCGGGGGGGCCTACAATGAGCAGTTCTTC
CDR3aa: CASSQEEGGGAYNEQFF

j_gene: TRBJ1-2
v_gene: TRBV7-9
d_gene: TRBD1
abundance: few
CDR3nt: TGTGCCAGCAGCTTATGCCTGGCAGGGGGCGCATGCTATGGCTACACCTTC
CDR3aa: CASSLCLAGGACYGYTF

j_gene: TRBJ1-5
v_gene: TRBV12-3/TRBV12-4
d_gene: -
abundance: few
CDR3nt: TGTGCCAGCAGCCTGAAGGCACAGGGTAGTCAGCCCCAGCATTTT
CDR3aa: CASSLKAQGSQPQHF

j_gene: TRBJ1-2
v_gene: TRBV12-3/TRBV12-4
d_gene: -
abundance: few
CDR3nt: TGTGCCAGCAGTGAACCCCTCGGTGGCTACACCTTC
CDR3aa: CASSEPLGGYTF

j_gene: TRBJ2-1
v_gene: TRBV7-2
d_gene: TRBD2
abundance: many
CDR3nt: TGTGCCAGCAGCCTAGTAGCGGGAGGGCCAGCCTACAATGAGCAGTTCTTC
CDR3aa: CASSLVAGGPAYNEQFF

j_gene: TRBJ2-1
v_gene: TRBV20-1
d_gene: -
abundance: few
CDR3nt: TGCAGTGCTACCGCCGGGCCCTACAATGAGCAGTTCTTC
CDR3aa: CSATAGPYNEQFF

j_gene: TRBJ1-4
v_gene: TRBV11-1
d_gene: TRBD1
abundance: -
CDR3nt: TGTGCCAGCAGCCAGGGACCAGGGACAGGGGACGAAAAACTGTTTTTT
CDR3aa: CASSQGPGTGDEKLFF

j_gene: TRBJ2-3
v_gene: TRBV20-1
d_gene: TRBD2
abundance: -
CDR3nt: TGCAGTGCGAAAACTAGCGGGAGCCCAGATACGCAGTATTTT
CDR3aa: CSAKTSGSPDTQYF

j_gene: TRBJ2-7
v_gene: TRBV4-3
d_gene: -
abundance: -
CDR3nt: TGCGCCAGCAGCCAAGATAGGGAGGAATCCTACGAGCAGTACTTC
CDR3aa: CASSQDREESYEQYF

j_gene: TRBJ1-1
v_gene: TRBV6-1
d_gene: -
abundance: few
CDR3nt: TGTGCCAGCAGTGAAGCACCGGGGAGGACTGAAGCTTTCTTT
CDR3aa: CASSEAPGRTEAFF

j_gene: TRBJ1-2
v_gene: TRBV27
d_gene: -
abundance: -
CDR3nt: TGTGCCAGCAGTTGGGACTCAAGGAGTCCTGGCTACACCTTC
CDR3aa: CASSWDSRSPGYTF